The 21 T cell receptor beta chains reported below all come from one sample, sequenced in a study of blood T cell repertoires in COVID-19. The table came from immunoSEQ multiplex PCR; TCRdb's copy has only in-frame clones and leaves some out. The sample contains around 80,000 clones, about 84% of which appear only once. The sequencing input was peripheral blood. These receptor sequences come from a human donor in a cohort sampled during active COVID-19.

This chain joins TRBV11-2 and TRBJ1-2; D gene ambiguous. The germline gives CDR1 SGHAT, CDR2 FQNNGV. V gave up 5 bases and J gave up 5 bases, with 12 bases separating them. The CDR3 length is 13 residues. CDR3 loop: CASSLRGSYGYTF. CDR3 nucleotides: TGTGCCAGCAGCCTGCGCGGGTCGTATGGCTACACCTTC.

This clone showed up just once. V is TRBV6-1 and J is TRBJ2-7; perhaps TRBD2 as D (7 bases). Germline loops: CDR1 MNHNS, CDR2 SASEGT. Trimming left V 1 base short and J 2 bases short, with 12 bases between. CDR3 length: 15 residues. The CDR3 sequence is CASSEGGGAAYEQYF. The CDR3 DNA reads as TGTGCCAGCAGTGAAGGGGGGGGCGCAGCCTACGAGCAGTACTTC.

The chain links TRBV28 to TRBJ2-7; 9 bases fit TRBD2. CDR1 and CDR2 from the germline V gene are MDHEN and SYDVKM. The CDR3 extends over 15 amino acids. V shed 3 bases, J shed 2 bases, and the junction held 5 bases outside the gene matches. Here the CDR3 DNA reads TGTGCCAGCAGTTTCGAAGCGGGGGGCGCCTACGAGCAGTACTTC. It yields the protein CASSFEAGGAYEQYF.

CDR3 in DNA: TGTGCCAGCAGTGAAGTCGGTGATGAGCAGTTCTTC. Protein: CASSEVGDEQFF. J is TRBJ2-1 and V is TRBV6-1; no definite D call. V was shortened by 1 base and J by 8 bases, with 6 bases between the two germline ends. Per the germline V gene, CDR1 is MNHNS and CDR2 is SASEGT. CDR3 length: 12 residues.

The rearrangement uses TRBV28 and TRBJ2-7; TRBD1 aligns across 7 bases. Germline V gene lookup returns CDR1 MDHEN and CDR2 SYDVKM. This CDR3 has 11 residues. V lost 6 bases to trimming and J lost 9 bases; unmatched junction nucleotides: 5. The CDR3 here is CASSPGQAQYF. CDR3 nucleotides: TGTGCCAGCAGCCCCGGACAGGCGCAGTACTTC.

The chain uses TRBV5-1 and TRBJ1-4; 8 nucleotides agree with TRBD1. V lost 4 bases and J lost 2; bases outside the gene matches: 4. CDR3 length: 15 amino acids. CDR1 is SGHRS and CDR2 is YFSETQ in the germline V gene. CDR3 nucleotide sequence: TGCGCCAGCAGCGGAACAGGGGGTACTAATGAAAAACTGTTTTTT. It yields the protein CASSGTGGTNEKLFF.

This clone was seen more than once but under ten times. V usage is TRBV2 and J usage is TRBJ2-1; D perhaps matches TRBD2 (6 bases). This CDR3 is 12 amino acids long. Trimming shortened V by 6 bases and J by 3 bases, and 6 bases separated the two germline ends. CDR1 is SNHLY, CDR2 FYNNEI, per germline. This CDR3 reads CASRGGYNEQFF. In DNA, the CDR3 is TGTGCCAGCAGGGGGGGCTACAATGAGCAGTTCTTC.

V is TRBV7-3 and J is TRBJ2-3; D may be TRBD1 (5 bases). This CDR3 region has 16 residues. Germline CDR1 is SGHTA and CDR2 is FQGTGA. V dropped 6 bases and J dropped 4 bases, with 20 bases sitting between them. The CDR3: CASSPGRRAGADTQYF. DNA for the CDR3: TGTGCCAGCAGTCCCGGGCGCAGGGCCGGCGCAGATACGCAGTATTTT.

The CDR3 DNA sequence: TGTGCCAGCAGCTTGGCAAGGGGCCCCGTTTATGACGGGGAGCTGTTTTTT. Translating gives CASSLARGPVYDGELFF. The chain is built from TRBV5-6 and TRBJ2-2; D perhaps matches TRBD1 (5 bases). Between the trimmed V and J ends, which lost 0 bases and 7 bases, there was a span of 19 bases. The CDR3 runs 17 residues. Looked up from germline, CDR1 is SGHDT and CDR2 is YYEEEE.

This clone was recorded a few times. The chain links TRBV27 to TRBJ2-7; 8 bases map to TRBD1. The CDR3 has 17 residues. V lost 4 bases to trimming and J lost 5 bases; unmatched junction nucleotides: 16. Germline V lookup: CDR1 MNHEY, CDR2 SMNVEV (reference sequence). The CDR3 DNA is TGTGCCAGCAGTTCGGCAGGGGGCAGGGGGGCAGCGGACGAGCAGTACTTC. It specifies CASSSAGGRGAADEQYF.

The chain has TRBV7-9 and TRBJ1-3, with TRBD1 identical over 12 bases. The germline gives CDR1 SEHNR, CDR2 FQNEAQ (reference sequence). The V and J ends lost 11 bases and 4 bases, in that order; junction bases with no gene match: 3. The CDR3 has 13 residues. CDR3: CAVGTGGGNTIYF. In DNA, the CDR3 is TGTGCCGTAGGGACAGGGGGCGGAAACACCATATATTTT. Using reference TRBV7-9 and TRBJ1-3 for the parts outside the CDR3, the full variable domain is DTGVSQNPRHKITKRGQNVTFRCDPISEHNRLYWYRQTLGQGPEFLTYFQNEAQLEKSRLLSDRFSAERPKGSFSTLEIQRTEQGDSAMYLCAVGTGGGNTIYFGEGSWLTVV.

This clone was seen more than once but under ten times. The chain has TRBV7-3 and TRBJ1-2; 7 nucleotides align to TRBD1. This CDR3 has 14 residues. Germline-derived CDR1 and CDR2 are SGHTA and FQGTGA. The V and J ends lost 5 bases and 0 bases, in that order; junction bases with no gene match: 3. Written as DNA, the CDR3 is TGTGCCAGCAGCCCGGACAGGTCTAACTATGGCTACACCTTC. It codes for CASSPDRSNYGYTF. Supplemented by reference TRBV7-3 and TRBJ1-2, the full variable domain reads GAGVSQTPSNKVTEKGKYVELRCDPISGHTALYWYRQSLGQGPEFLIYFQGTGAADDSGLPNDRFFAVRPEGSVSTLKIQRTERGDSAVYLCASSPDRSNYGYTFGSGTRLTVV.

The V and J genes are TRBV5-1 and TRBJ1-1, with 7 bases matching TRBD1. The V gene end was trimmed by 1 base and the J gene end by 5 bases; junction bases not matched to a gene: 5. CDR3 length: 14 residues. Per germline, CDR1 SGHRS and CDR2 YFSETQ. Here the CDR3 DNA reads TGCGCCAGCAGCTTGTACAGGGGTGGAACTGAAGCTTTCTTT. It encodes CASSLYRGGTEAFF.

DNA of the CDR3: TGTGCCAGCAGCGTCGGGTGGACTCCATCCAATGAGCAGTTCTTC. Translating it yields CASSVGWTPSNEQFF. The chain uses TRBV9 and TRBJ2-1, with D possibly matching TRBD2 (5 bases). Germline V CDR1 and CDR2: SGDLS, YYNGEE. This CDR3 contains 15 residues. V lost 2 bases and J 6 bases, leaving 15 bases between the germline ends.

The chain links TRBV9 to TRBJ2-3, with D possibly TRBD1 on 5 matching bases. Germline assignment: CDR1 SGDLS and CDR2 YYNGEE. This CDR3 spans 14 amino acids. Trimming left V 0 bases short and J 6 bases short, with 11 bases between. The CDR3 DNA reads TGTGCCAGCAGCGTAGGAGCCCACAGGGATACGCAGTATTTT. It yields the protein CASSVGAHRDTQYF.

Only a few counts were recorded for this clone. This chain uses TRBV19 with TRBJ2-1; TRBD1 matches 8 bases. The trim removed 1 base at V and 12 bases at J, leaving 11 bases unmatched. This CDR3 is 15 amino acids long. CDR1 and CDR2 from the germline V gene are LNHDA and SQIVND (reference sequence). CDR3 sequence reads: CASSIVRTGIGWQFF. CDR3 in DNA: TGTGCCAGTAGTATAGTAAGGACAGGGATCGGCTGGCAGTTCTTC.

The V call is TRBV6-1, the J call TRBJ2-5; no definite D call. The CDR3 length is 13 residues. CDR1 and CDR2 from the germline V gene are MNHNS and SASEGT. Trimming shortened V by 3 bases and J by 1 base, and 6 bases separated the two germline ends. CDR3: CASSEYSQETQYF. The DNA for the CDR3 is TGTGCCAGCAGTGAGTACAGCCAAGAGACCCAGTACTTC.

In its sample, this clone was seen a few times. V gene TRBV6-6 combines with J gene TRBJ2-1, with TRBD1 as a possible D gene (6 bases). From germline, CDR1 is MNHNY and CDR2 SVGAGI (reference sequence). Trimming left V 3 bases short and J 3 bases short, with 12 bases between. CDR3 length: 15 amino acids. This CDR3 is CASSYGQGHYNEQFF. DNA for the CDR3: TGTGCCAGCAGTTATGGGCAGGGACACTACAATGAGCAGTTCTTC.

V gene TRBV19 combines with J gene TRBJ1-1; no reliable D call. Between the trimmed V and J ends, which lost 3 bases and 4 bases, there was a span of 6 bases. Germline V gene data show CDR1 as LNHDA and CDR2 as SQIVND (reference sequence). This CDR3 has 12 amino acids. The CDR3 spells CASSISITEAFF. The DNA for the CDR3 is TGTGCCAGTAGTATTTCCATCACTGAAGCTTTCTTT.

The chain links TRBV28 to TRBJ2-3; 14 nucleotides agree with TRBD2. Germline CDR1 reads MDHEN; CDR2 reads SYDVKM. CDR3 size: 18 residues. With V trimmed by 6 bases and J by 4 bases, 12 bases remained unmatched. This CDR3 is CASRSVGTSGGMADTQYF. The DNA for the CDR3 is TGTGCCAGCAGGTCGGTAGGGACTAGCGGGGGAATGGCAGATACGCAGTATTTT.

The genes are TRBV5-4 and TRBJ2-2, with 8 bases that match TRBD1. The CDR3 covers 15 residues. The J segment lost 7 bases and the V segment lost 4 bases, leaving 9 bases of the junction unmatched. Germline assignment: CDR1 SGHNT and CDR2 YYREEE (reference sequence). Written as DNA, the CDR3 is TGTGCCAGCAGCCTGCAGGGGGCGTTGGGCGGGGAGCTGTTTTTT. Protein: CASSLQGALGGELFF.